The 24 T cell receptor beta chains reported below all come from one sample, sequenced in a study of cytomegalovirus exposure and HLA in healthy donors (dated by TCRdb to 2016 to 2017). The library was made by the immunoSEQ multiplex PCR assay. For the multiplex PCR, a mixture combining 60 forward primers for TCR Vbeta segments and 13 reverse primers for TCR Jbeta segments was used. The source is immuneACCESS, and TCRdb retained only in-frame sequences with V and J called. Part of the clones is not carried over; for the studies checked, unresolved V genes explain less than half of this, and the remainder is unexplained. This sample's table has entries for just over 200,000 clones. The ten top clones hold roughly 1.1% of the sample. Sequenced material: PBMCs. These receptors were obtained from a girl aged 2-10 years in good health and CMV-seropositive.

The V gene is TRBV15, the J gene TRBJ1-2; a weak D match, TRBD1 (6 bases). V lost 1 base and J lost 5, with 20 bases in between. Germline V gives CDR1 LNHNV, CDR2 YYDKDF (reference sequence). The CDR3 extends over 17 amino acids. The CDR3: CATSRAELGQPRYGYTF. In DNA form, the CDR3 reads TGTGCCACCAGCAGAGCTGAACTTGGACAGCCACGTTATGGCTACACCTTC.

The chain recombines TRBV28 with TRBJ1-2; a possible D gene is TRBD1 (6 bases). The CDR3 loop spans 17 amino acids. Germline assignment: CDR1 MDHEN and CDR2 SYDVKM. V lost 6 bases and J 4 bases, leaving 24 bases between the germline ends. In DNA, the CDR3 is TGTGCCAGCAGCCGGAGTCGGGACATTCCTCCTAGCTATGGCTACACCTTC. This encodes CASSRSRDIPPSYGYTF.

CDR3 amino acids: CASSLSAGVSYEQYF. For the CDR3, the DNA is TGTGCCAGCAGTTTATCGGCGGGAGTATCCTACGAGCAGTACTTC. The rearrangement links TRBV27 to TRBJ2-7, with TRBD2 matching over 7 bases. Germline V gene lookup returns CDR1 MNHEY and CDR2 SMNVEV (reference sequence). There are 15 residues in the CDR3. Germline trimming cut 0 bases from V and 1 base from J; bases unmatched to any gene: 3.

Here the CDR3 reads CASSPSGTGDSNEQFF. The CDR3 DNA is TGTGCCAGCTCACCATCAGGGACAGGGGACAGCAATGAGCAGTTCTTC. V gene TRBV18 combines with J gene TRBJ2-1, with TRBD1 matching 10 bases. The V and J ends lost 2 bases and 6 bases, in that order; junction bases with no gene match: 7. CDR1 is KGHSH and CDR2 is LQKENI in the germline V gene. The CDR3 spans 16 residues.

The chain uses TRBV27 and TRBJ2-3; D is undetermined. The CDR3 spans 13 residues. The germline CDR1 and CDR2 sequences are MNHEY and SMNVEV (reference sequence). V was cut by 8 bases and J by 2 bases, with 11 bases left in between. The CDR3 bases are TGTGCCAGCGGCCAGGCTTACACAGATACGCAGTATTTT. It is translated as CASGQAYTDTQYF.

V is TRBV27 and J is TRBJ1-2; TRBD1 matches at 8 bases. CDR1 is MNHEY and CDR2 is SMNVEV in the germline V gene (reference sequence). The J segment lost 8 bases and the V segment lost 5 bases, leaving 10 bases of the junction unmatched. The length of the CDR3 is 14 residues. CDR3 sequence reads: CASSQDRVIGGYTF. The CDR3, as DNA: TGTGCCAGCAGTCAGGACAGGGTGATAGGGGGCTACACCTTC.

The chain is built from TRBV7-2 and TRBJ2-2, with TRBD1 identical over 7 bases. J lost 2 bases, V lost 3 bases, and 12 bases had no gene match. This CDR3 contains 18 residues. Germline V gene lookup returns CDR1 SGHTA and CDR2 FQGNSA. The chain's CDR3 is CASSFSLGTGDNTGELFF. CDR3 DNA: TGTGCCAGCAGCTTTTCACTGGGAACAGGGGACAACACCGGGGAGCTGTTTTTT.

This chain joins TRBV18 and TRBJ2-1; D might be TRBD2 (6 bases). The V gene lost 3 bases and the J gene lost 0 bases, with 21 bases spanning the gap. Per the germline V gene, CDR1 is KGHSH and CDR2 is LQKENI. This CDR3 is 19 amino acids long. The CDR3 sequence: CASSPRQPGESGSYNEQFF. CDR3 DNA: TGTGCCAGCTCACCGCGACAGCCGGGAGAATCAGGCTCCTACAATGAGCAGTTCTTC.

The CDR3 region is CATQQGRTGELFF. The CDR3 DNA follows: TGTGCCACCCAACAGGGGCGCACCGGGGAGCTGTTTTTT. This chain links TRBV15 with TRBJ2-2, with 7 bases matching TRBD1. Germline V gene sequence: CDR1 LNHNV, CDR2 YYDKDF (reference sequence). The CDR3 loop spans 13 amino acids. Losses at the gene ends were 8 bases for V and 4 bases for J; bases not matched to a gene: 4.

The chain employs TRBV6-5 and TRBJ1-4, with D possibly being TRBD1 (6 bases). This CDR3 has 15 amino acids. Between the trimmed V and J ends, which lost 5 bases and 4 bases, there was a span of 14 bases. The germline V gene encodes CDR1 MNHEY and CDR2 SVGAGI. The CDR3 loop reads CASSNDRLLNEKLFF. CDR3 bases: TGTGCCAGCAGTAACGACAGGCTACTTAATGAAAAACTGTTTTTT.

J is TRBJ2-7 and V is TRBV5-1, with TRBD2 identical over 10 bases. V gave up 2 bases and J gave up 3 bases; unmatched junction bases: 11. CDR1 and CDR2 from the germline V gene are SGHRS and YFSETQ. The CDR3 sequence is 17 residues long. Here the CDR3 reads CASSFGLAGEPYYEQYF. Here the CDR3 DNA reads TGCGCCAGCAGCTTCGGGCTAGCGGGAGAACCCTACTACGAGCAGTACTTC. The variable domain in full, completed from reference TRBV5-1 and TRBJ2-7, reads KAGVTQTPRYLIKTRGQQVTLSCSPISGHRSVSWYQQTPGQGLQFLFEYFSETQRNKGNFPGRFSGRQFSNSRSEMNVSTLELGDSALYLCASSFGLAGEPYYEQYFGPGTRLTVT.

The chain couples TRBV28 to TRBJ2-1, with D tentatively TRBD2 (5 bases). Germline values: CDR1 MDHEN, CDR2 SYDVKM. Trimming removed 0 bases from V and 10 bases from J, with 10 bases in between. This CDR3 has 13 residues. CDR3 residues: CASSLWLAQEQFF. The CDR3 DNA reads TGTGCCAGCAGTTTATGGCTAGCTCAAGAGCAGTTCTTC.

The chain carries TRBV4-1 and TRBJ1-5, with unresolved D. V was trimmed by 3 bases and J by 4 bases, leaving 10 bases between them. Germline loops: CDR1 MGHRA, CDR2 YSYEKL. This CDR3 has 14 amino acids. The CDR3 sequence: CASSHTTGNQPQHF. The CDR3 DNA is TGCGCCAGCAGCCACACGACGGGAAATCAGCCCCAGCATTTT.

The CDR3 DNA is TGTGCCAGCAGCCCAATCGACAGGGTTTCCTACGAGCAGTACTTC. Protein product: CASSPIDRVSYEQYF. The chain links TRBV7-9 to TRBJ2-7; 7 nucleotides align to TRBD1. The CDR3 runs 15 residues. Germline V gene data show CDR1 as SEHNR and CDR2 as FQNEAQ (reference sequence). V lost 5 bases and J lost 1; bases outside the gene matches: 8.

The chain couples TRBV2 to TRBJ2-1; 14 positions agree with TRBD2. The germline gives CDR1 SNHLY, CDR2 FYNNEI. The CDR3 consists of 15 residues. The J segment lost 9 bases and the V segment lost 8 bases, leaving 9 bases of the junction unmatched. CDR3 residues: CASGGGTSGSSEQFF. The CDR3 nucleotides read TGTGCCAGCGGAGGGGGGACTAGCGGGAGCTCTGAGCAGTTCTTC.

The V call is TRBV5-4, the J call TRBJ2-7, with D maybe TRBD1 (5 bases). CDR1 is SGHNT and CDR2 is YYREEE in the germline V gene (reference sequence). The CDR3 length is 13 residues. Trimming removed 1 base at V and 7 bases at J, with 12 bases between. This chain's CDR3 is CASSLTDSPEQYF. The CDR3 DNA follows: TGTGCCAGCAGCTTGACAGACAGCCCAGAGCAGTACTTC.

The V call is TRBV4-1, the J call TRBJ2-7; 8 positions agree with TRBD2. This CDR3 contains 14 residues. Losses at the gene ends were 4 bases for V and 5 bases for J; bases not matched to a gene: 7. Germline assignment: CDR1 MGHRA and CDR2 YSYEKL. This chain's CDR3 is CASSRSGSLHEQYF. The DNA of the CDR3 is TGCGCCAGCAGCCGAAGCGGGAGCCTTCACGAGCAGTACTTC.

The chain is built from TRBV28 and TRBJ1-2; perhaps TRBD1 as D (5 bases). V lost 4 bases to trimming and J lost 13 bases, with 13 bases between them. The germline gives CDR1 MDHEN, CDR2 SYDVKM. The CDR3 totals 11 residues. CDR3 region: CASSSSRVCTF. DNA of the CDR3: TGTGCCAGCAGTTCGAGCAGGGTTTGCACCTTC.

The chain employs TRBV6-5 and TRBJ2-1; D possibly corresponds to TRBD2 (6 bases). The CDR3 is 14 amino acids. V was trimmed by 1 base and J by 8 bases, leaving 12 bases between them. Germline V gives CDR1 MNHEY, CDR2 SVGAGI. CDR3 nucleotide sequence: TGTGCCAGCAGTTACTTACGGACTATAGATGAGCAGTTCTTC. Translation gives CASSYLRTIDEQFF.

CDR3 sequence: CASSTPSTNTGELFF. CDR3 nucleotide sequence: TGTGCCAGTAGTACACCAAGTACAAACACCGGGGAGCTGTTTTTT. The chain joins TRBV19 to TRBJ2-2; D remains unclear. CDR3 length: 15 residues. Germline V gene lookup returns CDR1 LNHDA and CDR2 SQIVND (reference sequence). Trimming pared 4 bases from V and 2 bases from J, leaving 11 bases between.

The rearrangement links TRBV7-3 to TRBJ2-1; 8 positions agree with TRBD2. The germline gives CDR1 SGHTA, CDR2 FQGTGA. The CDR3 length is 16 residues. J lost 4 bases, V lost 1 base, and 6 bases had no gene match. The DNA for the CDR3 is TGTGCCAGCAGCTTAAACGGGAGGGCCTTTTACAATGAGCAGTTCTTC. Protein product: CASSLNGRAFYNEQFF.

The J gene is TRBJ1-1, the V gene TRBV25-1; 8 bases are shared with TRBD1. The V and J ends lost 4 bases and 0 bases, in that order; junction bases with no gene match: 4. The CDR3 runs 15 residues. Looked up from germline, CDR1 is MGHDK and CDR2 is SYGVNS. DNA for the CDR3: TGTGCCAGCAGTGGGACAGGGCTAGTGAACACTGAAGCTTTCTTT. Residues: CASSGTGLVNTEAFF.

For the CDR3, the DNA is TGTGCCATCAGTGAGCCAACGGGACAGGGCTATGGCTACACCTTC. It is translated as CAISEPTGQGYGYTF. The chain couples TRBV10-3 to TRBJ1-2, with 9 bases fitting TRBD1. V lost 2 bases, J lost 4 bases, and 5 bases stayed unmatched. The length of the CDR3 is 15 residues. From germline, CDR1 is ENHRY and CDR2 SYGVKD.

Turning to this clone: At one of its ends the junction is not consistent with the germline gene, which may arise from a read error. The rearrangement uses TRBV13 and TRBJ2-3, with 8 bases lining up with TRBD2. Germline assignment: CDR1 PRHDT and CDR2 FYEKMQ (reference sequence). This CDR3 comprises 15 residues. This CDR3 is CASGLAGKKADTQYF. CDR3 nucleotides: TGTGCCAGCGGCTTAGCGGGGAAGAAGGCAGATACGCAGTATTTT.